This T cell receptor beta chain was documented in a study of T-cell reconstitution after alpha-beta-depleted transplantation in children. A TCRbeta library incorporating unique molecular identifiers was prepared. Each CDR3 protein gets one entry after TCRdb re-called the PCR reads with MiXCR. The data contain under 350,000 distinct CDR3 sequences, 9.5% to 10% of them seen just once; the ten biggest clones take up 9.5% to 13%. The CDR3 runs 15 residues. Germline V lookup: CDR1 SNHLY, CDR2 FYNNEI. Trimming cost V 10 bases and J 2 bases; bases outside gene matches: 9. This clonotype turned up a few times.

The sequencing used PBMCs from the stem cell graft donor, collected from the stem cell graft. The TCR sequence derives from a human donor who donated a stem cell graft to a child with SCID. The chain links TRBV2 to TRBJ2-3, with 10 bases that match TRBD1. CDR3 region: CATRTGGVDTDTQYF. In nucleotides, the CDR3 is TGTGCCACCAGGACAGGGGGAGTCGACACAGATACGCAGTATTTT.